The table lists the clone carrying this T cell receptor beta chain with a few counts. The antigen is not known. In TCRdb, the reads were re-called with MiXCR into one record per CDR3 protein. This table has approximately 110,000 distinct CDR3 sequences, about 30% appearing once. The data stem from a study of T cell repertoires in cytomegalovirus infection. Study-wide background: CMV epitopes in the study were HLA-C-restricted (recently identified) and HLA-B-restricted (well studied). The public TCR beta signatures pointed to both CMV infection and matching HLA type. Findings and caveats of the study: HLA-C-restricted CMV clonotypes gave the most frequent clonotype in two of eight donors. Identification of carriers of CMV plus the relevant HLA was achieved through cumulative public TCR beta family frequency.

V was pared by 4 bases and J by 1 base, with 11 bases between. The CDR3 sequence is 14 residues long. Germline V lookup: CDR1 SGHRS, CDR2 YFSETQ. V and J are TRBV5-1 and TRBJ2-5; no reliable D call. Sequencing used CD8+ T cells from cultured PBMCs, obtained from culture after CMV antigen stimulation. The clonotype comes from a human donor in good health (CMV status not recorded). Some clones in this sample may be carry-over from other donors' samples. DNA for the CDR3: TGCGCCAGCAGCCGGACCGGGTCCCAAGAGACCCAGTACTTC. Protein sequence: CASSRTGSQETQYF.